The 15 T cell receptor beta chains below were found in one sample sequenced in a study of OX40 agonist ivuxolimab in advanced cancers. Some clones are missing from TCRdb's copy, which holds only in-frame ones; the method was immunoSEQ multiplex PCR. The sample holds about 96,000 clones, 90% seen once. The material sequenced was CD4+ or CD8+ T cells sorted from blood, taken in a trial of the OX40 agonist ivuxolimab. These receptors originate from an adult with an advanced solid tumor such as melanoma, head and neck, liver or kidney cancer.

J is TRBJ2-3 and V is TRBV2; D remains unclear. The CDR3 has 10 residues. With 7 bases removed from V and 2 bases from J, the gap between germline ends came to 1 base. Germline assignment: CDR1 SNHLY and CDR2 FYNNEI. CDR3 DNA: TGTGCCAGCACCACAGATACGCAGTATTTT. The encoded protein is CASTTDTQYF.

This chain uses TRBV7-8 with TRBJ1-2, with TRBD1 matching 9 bases. The CDR3 length is 13 residues. With 5 bases clipped from V and 8 bases from J, the junction kept 6 bases outside the gene matches. Germline values: CDR1 SGHVS, CDR2 FQNEAQ. CDR3 nucleotide sequence: TGTGCCAGCAGCCGCAGGACAGGGGAAGGCTACACCTTC. It encodes CASSRRTGEGYTF. The full variable domain, with the rest looked up from reference TRBV7-8 and TRBJ1-2, is GAGVSQSPRYKVAKRGQDVALRCDPISGHVSLFWYQQALGQGPEFLTYFQNEAQLDKSGLPSDRFFAERPEGSVSTLKIQRTQQEDSAVYLCASSRRTGEGYTFGSGTRLTVV.

The table lists this clone with a count of one. The chain combines TRBV19 with TRBJ1-2; D possibly corresponds to TRBD1 (5 bases). The CDR3 is made up of 17 amino acids. Germline values: CDR1 LNHDA, CDR2 SQIVND (reference sequence). V was trimmed by 4 bases and J by 6 bases, leaving 24 bases between them. The CDR3 nucleotides are TGTGCCAGTAGTAAAGGACGGAGTATCGAAGGGGCCGATGGCTACACCTTC. Its translation is CASSKGRSIEGADGYTF.

The gene calls are TRBV11-3 and TRBJ2-1; TRBD2 matches 9 bases. Germline-derived CDR1 and CDR2 are SGHNT and YENEEA. J lost 5 bases, V lost 7 bases, and 15 bases had no gene match. The CDR3 length is 17 residues. This CDR3 is CASTPQRLAAWHNEQFF. DNA for the CDR3: TGTGCCAGCACCCCCCAAAGACTAGCGGCTTGGCACAATGAGCAGTTCTTC.

The sample holds one count of this clone. The chain joins TRBV7-9 to TRBJ2-7, with TRBD1 identical over 8 bases. This CDR3 spans 16 amino acids. The ends lost 3 bases at V and 3 bases at J; junction bases unmatched: 10. CDR1 is SEHNR, CDR2 FQNEAQ, per germline (reference sequence). DNA for the CDR3: TGTGCCAGCAGCTTCAACATCGGACAGGGTCGCTACGAGCAGTACTTC. It encodes CASSFNIGQGRYEQYF.

This chain connects TRBV30 to TRBJ2-7; either TRBD1 or TRBD2 may fit D (6 bases each). The CDR3 extends over 15 amino acids. Trimming took off 0 bases at V and 1 base at J, with 13 bases between the two ends. CDR1 is GTSNPN and CDR2 is SVGIG in the germline V gene (reference sequence). The CDR3 coding sequence is TGTGCCTGGAGTGTTCCCAGGGGAGGATCCTACGAGCAGTACTTC. Its translation is CAWSVPRGGSYEQYF. The whole variable domain, remainder taken from reference TRBV30 and TRBJ2-7, is SQTIHQWPATLVQPVGSPLSLECTVEGTSNPNLYWYRQAAGRGLQLLFYSVGIGQISSEVPQNLSASRPQDRQFILSSKKLLLSDSGFYLCAWSVPRGGSYEQYFGPGTRLTVT.

V gene TRBV10-3 combines with J gene TRBJ2-7, with 7 positions matching TRBD1. CDR3 length: 14 residues. The V segment lost 3 bases and the J segment 5 bases; nucleotides outside the gene matches: 7. Germline CDR1 reads ENHRY; CDR2 reads SYGVKD. CDR3 loop: CAISERAGGDEQYF. The CDR3, as DNA: TGTGCCATCAGTGAAAGGGCAGGGGGTGACGAGCAGTACTTC.

The chain has TRBV6-5 and TRBJ2-1; D tentatively fits TRBD1 or TRBD2 (6 bases each). Per the germline V gene, CDR1 is MNHEY and CDR2 is SVGAGI. Trimming shortened V by 6 bases and J by 9 bases, and 15 bases separated the two germline ends. This CDR3 comprises 13 residues. The CDR3: CASRPPGATEQFF. CDR3 in DNA: TGTGCCAGCAGACCTCCGGGGGCGACTGAGCAGTTCTTC.

The chain carries TRBV6-6 and TRBJ2-7; 7 nucleotides match TRBD2. V shed 2 bases, J shed 3 bases, and the junction held 4 bases outside the gene matches. Germline CDR1 is MNHNY and CDR2 is SVGAGI (reference sequence). The CDR3 spans 14 residues. CDR3 region: CASSYPGGSYEQYF. The CDR3, as DNA: TGTGCCAGCAGTTACCCCGGGGGGAGCTACGAGCAGTACTTC.

The chain uses TRBV7-2 and TRBJ1-2, with D tentatively TRBD1 (6 bases). Germline values: CDR1 SGHTA, CDR2 FQGNSA. The CDR3 length is 15 residues. V lost 0 bases and J 5 bases, leaving 13 bases between the germline ends. The CDR3 spells CASSLARATGYGYTF. CDR3 nucleotides: TGTGCCAGCAGCTTAGCGAGAGCCACAGGGTATGGCTACACCTTC.

The chain combines TRBV4-3 with TRBJ2-7; D possibly uses TRBD1 or TRBD2 (5 bases each). Trimming removed 3 bases from V and 3 bases from J, with 27 bases in between. The germline V gene has CDR1 LGHNA and CDR2 YSLEER. CDR3 length: 19 residues. CDR3 loop: CASSQDTPTGTLISYEQYF. The CDR3 coding sequence is TGCGCCAGCAGCCAGGATACCCCTACCGGGACCCTCATCAGCTACGAGCAGTACTTC.

The chain couples TRBV19 to TRBJ2-5; D is uncertain. There are 13 residues in the CDR3. V shed 5 bases and J shed 2 bases, with 9 bases lying between them. Per germline, CDR1 LNHDA and CDR2 SQIVND (reference sequence). The CDR3 region has the DNA TGTGCCAGTAGTGAGGTCGGACAAGAGACCCAGTACTTC. Its translation: CASSEVGQETQYF.

V gene TRBV6-1 combines with J gene TRBJ2-7; 9 bases map to TRBD2. This CDR3 is built from 14 residues. Per germline, CDR1 MNHNS and CDR2 SASEGT. J gave up 2 bases and V 7 bases, and 6 bases lay outside the gene matches. The CDR3 protein is CASNGREGPYEQYF. The CDR3 DNA sequence: TGTGCCAGCAATGGGCGGGAGGGCCCCTACGAGCAGTACTTC.

The chain carries TRBV5-1 and TRBJ1-1, with D tentatively TRBD1 (5 bases). CDR1 SGHRS and CDR2 YFSETQ come from the germline V gene. This CDR3 contains 15 residues. V lost 1 base and J lost 7, with 17 bases in between. In nucleotides, the CDR3 is TGCGCCAGCAGCTTGTGGGGGACCGACAGCATTGAAGCTTTCTTT. Protein sequence: CASSLWGTDSIEAFF.

The rearrangement links TRBV27 to TRBJ2-5, with D perhaps matching TRBD2 (6 bases). Trimming left V 6 bases short and J 7 bases short, with 21 bases between. The V gene's germline CDR1 is MNHEY and CDR2 SMNVEV (reference sequence). This CDR3 region has 15 residues. CDR3 sequence reads: CASRLDLAPGGTQYF. The CDR3 nucleotides are TGTGCCAGCAGACTCGATCTAGCCCCCGGGGGGACCCAGTACTTC.